This T cell receptor beta chain was recovered during a study of T cells after yellow fever vaccination. UMIs and a universal primer site were added when TCR cDNA was made by 5'RACE template switching. TCRdb re-called the 5' RACE reads with MiXCR, one entry per CDR3 protein. The data contain some 290,000 distinct CDR3 sequences, approximately 12% of them seen just once; the ten biggest clones take up over 3%. This CDR3 comprises 15 residues. Germline values: CDR1 MNHNS, CDR2 SASEGT. V trimming: 6 bases; J trimming: 4 bases; junction bases outside the gene matches: 8. Specimen: CD4+ T cells sorted from PBMCs, collected 45 days after the yellow fever booster vaccination. The source of this sequence is a man younger than 35 who received the YFV17D yellow fever vaccine. The chain uses TRBV6-1 and TRBJ1-4; 7 nucleotides match TRBD1. For the CDR3, the DNA is TGTGCCAGCAGCGAACCGGGGGACAGTAATGAAAAACTGTTTTTT. Encoded protein: CASSEPGDSNEKLFF.